Presented here are 25 T cell receptor beta chains from one specimen sequenced in a study of vaccination and CD4 T cells after COVID-19 (dated by TCRdb to between 2021 and 2022). The treatment or condition label of this sample denotes: approximately nine-day PBMC culture with coronavirus spike peptide pools or control peptides (ViraFEST assay). The library came from PCR. This sample was sequenced with an Illumina iSeq 100. DNA from cultured CD4+ T cells underwent TCR sequencing with the Oncomine TCR Beta short-read assay at the Johns Hopkins FTIC core. TCRdb took the public reads, trimmed them with fastp at Q25, ran MiXCR for clone calling and kept in-frame beta chains. Each CDR3 protein appears once, grouped with its most common genes and DNA. The sample profile shows about 17,000 distinct CDR3 sequences; over 65% of them were found once. The ten largest account for 15% to 20% of the sample. These receptors' antigens are unknown.

Input material: CD4+ T cells from blood, cultured in vitro. These receptors were obtained from a human donor who had recovered from COVID-19.

This clonotype was seen only a few times. The V call is TRBV28, the J call TRBJ1-2; D may be TRBD1 (6 bases). The CDR3 is 14 amino acids. V was cut by 7 bases and J by 3 bases, with 15 bases left in between. Germline V gene sequence: CDR1 MDHEN, CDR2 SYDVKM. Written as DNA, the CDR3 is TGTGCCAGCAAGCCCCAGGGGTACGACTATGGCTACACCTTC. This sequence encodes CASKPQGYDYGYTF.

CDR3 nucleotide sequence: TGCGCCAGCAGCCAGGGACAGGCCACTGAAGCTTTCTTT. It yields the protein CASSQGQATEAFF. V usage is TRBV5-1 and J usage is TRBJ1-1; 8 nucleotides agree with TRBD1. With V trimmed by 4 bases and J by 4 bases, 3 bases remained unmatched. The length of the CDR3 is 13 residues. Germline V gives CDR1 SGHRS, CDR2 YFSETQ.

A single count supports this clonotype. The J gene is TRBJ1-2, the V gene TRBV5-4; tentative D call: TRBD1 (5 bases). V was shortened by 4 bases and J by 6 bases, with 10 bases between the two germline ends. CDR1 SGHNT and CDR2 YYREEE come from the germline V gene (reference sequence). The CDR3 totals 12 residues. In nucleotides, the CDR3 is TGTGCCAGCAGCGCAGGGAATGATGGCTACACCTTC. This sequence encodes CASSAGNDGYTF.

This clonotype has more than one count but fewer than ten. V gene TRBV11-3 combines with J gene TRBJ1-1; D unresolved. CDR3 size: 13 residues. V lost 1 base and J lost 4, with 7 bases in between. CDR1 and CDR2 (germline): SGHNT, YENEEA. The CDR3 reads CASSLGGLTEAFF. CDR3 sequence (DNA): TGTGCCAGCAGCTTAGGGGGTCTCACTGAAGCTTTCTTT.

The CDR3 region has the DNA TGTGCCAGCAGTTTCGACAGGGCCACTGAAGCTTTCTTT. Protein product: CASSFDRATEAFF. This chain links TRBV27 with TRBJ1-1; 7 nucleotides line up with TRBD1. The CDR3 spans 13 residues. The junction had 2 bases not matched to a gene; V was cut back by 3 bases and J by 4 bases. Per germline, CDR1 MNHEY and CDR2 SMNVEV (reference sequence).

V usage is TRBV11-2 and J usage is TRBJ1-1; the match to TRBD1 covers 10 bases. The CDR3 extends over 16 amino acids. After removal of 5 bases from V and 2 bases from J, the junction contained 8 bases not matched to a gene. Germline V CDR1 and CDR2: SGHAT, FQNNGV. The CDR3 DNA reads as TGTGCCAGCAGCCCCAGGGACAGGGGAGGCAACACTGAAGCTTTCTTT. Translation: CASSPRDRGGNTEAFF.

The rearrangement uses TRBV6-1 and TRBJ1-6; a possible D gene is TRBD1 (5 bases). There are 15 residues in the CDR3. Germline CDR1 is MNHNS and CDR2 is SASEGT. With 7 bases removed from V and 10 bases from J, the gap between germline ends came to 20 bases. The CDR3 DNA is TGTGCCAGCAATTCAGGGCCGAGGAGCGGGTCACCCCTCCACTTT. Its protein product is CASNSGPRSGSPLHF.

This sequence joins TRBV2 and TRBJ2-1; D remains ambiguous. V was trimmed by 4 bases and J by 2 bases, leaving 12 bases between them. From germline, CDR1 is SNHLY and CDR2 FYNNEI. The CDR3 contains 15 residues. The CDR3 nucleotides read TGTGCCAGCAGTGGGCTTCTGGGGACCTACAATGAGCAGTTCTTC. It specifies CASSGLLGTYNEQFF.

The rearrangement uses TRBV6-2 or TRBV6-3 and TRBJ2-3; 7 bases line up with TRBD1. Germline V gene lookup returns CDR1 MNHEY and CDR2 SVGEGT. Losses at the gene ends were 8 bases for V and 2 bases for J; bases not matched to a gene: 10. The CDR3 runs to 15 residues. In DNA, the CDR3 is TGTGCCAGCGGATGGGACAGCGCAACCACAGATACGCAGTATTTT. This translates into CASGWDSATTDTQYF.

The chain carries TRBV20-1 and TRBJ2-7; 13 nucleotides line up with TRBD2. J gave up 0 bases and V 1 base, and 3 bases lay outside the gene matches. Germline CDR1 is DFQATT and CDR2 is SNEGSKA (reference sequence). The CDR3 has 16 residues. As DNA, the CDR3 is TGCAGTGCTAGAGGGGGACTAGCGGGGACCTCCTACGAGCAGTACTTC. This gives the protein CSARGGLAGTSYEQYF.

The chain's CDR3 is CASSIQGTGELFF. The CDR3 nucleotides are TGTGCCAGCAGCATCCAGGGCACCGGGGAGCTGTTTTTT. V gene TRBV7-2 combines with J gene TRBJ2-2; D possibly corresponds to TRBD1 (5 bases). This CDR3 is built from 13 residues. Germline loops: CDR1 SGHTA, CDR2 FQGNSA. Trimming left V 5 bases short and J 4 bases short, with 8 bases between.

CDR3 sequence: CATSRIRDNSYEQYF. The CDR3, as DNA: TGTGCCACCAGCAGAATCCGGGACAACTCCTACGAGCAGTACTTC. The chain recombines TRBV15 with TRBJ2-7; weak D call: TRBD1 (6 bases). The CDR3 spans 15 residues. V lost 2 bases to trimming and J lost 0 bases, with 11 bases between them. Germline V gives CDR1 LNHNV, CDR2 YYDKDF (reference sequence).

This chain joins TRBV6-4 and TRBJ2-1; D is unresolved. This CDR3 is built from 16 residues. The V and J ends lost 2 bases and 2 bases respectively, with 13 bases between them. Germline V gene lookup returns CDR1 MRHNA and CDR2 SNTAGT. The CDR3 bases are TGTGCCAGCAGTGACCGGCAAAAGGTTCCCTACAATGAGCAGTTCTTC. Translated, it gives CASSDRQKVPYNEQFF.

The chain uses TRBV20-1 and TRBJ2-7; D gene uncertain. In germline, CDR1 is DFQATT, CDR2 SNEGSKA (reference sequence). Trimming removed 0 bases from V and 2 bases from J, with 11 bases in between. The CDR3 sequence is 14 residues long. DNA of the CDR3: TGCAGTGCTAGAGACATCTTTGATCCCTACGAGCAGTACTTC. As protein: CSARDIFDPYEQYF.

The gene calls are TRBV5-8 and TRBJ1-1; possible D gene TRBD1, 5 bases. Germline V gene sequence: CDR1 SGHTS, CDR2 YDEGEE. The CDR3 extends over 14 amino acids. V shed 2 bases and J shed 5 bases, with 13 bases lying between them. Here the CDR3 reads CASSFIRAVTEAFF. The CDR3 DNA follows: TGTGCCAGCAGCTTTATCAGGGCGGTTACTGAAGCTTTCTTT. The full variable domain, completed using reference TRBV5-8 and TRBJ1-1, is EAGVTQSPTHLIKTRGQQATLRCSPISGHTSVYWYQQALGLGLQFLLWYDEGEERNRGNFPPRFSGRQFPNYSSELNVNALELEDSALYLCASSFIRAVTEAFFGQGTRLTVV.

In this sample, this clonotype turned up a few times. The chain recombines TRBV7-9 with TRBJ1-1; D might be TRBD1 (5 bases). The CDR3 has 15 amino acids. Per the germline V gene, CDR1 is SEHNR and CDR2 is FQNEAQ (reference sequence). V lost 6 bases, J lost 5 bases, and 19 bases lay in between. This chain's CDR3 is CASRGTGAEQTEAFF. The CDR3 bases are TGTGCCAGCAGAGGAACAGGAGCTGAACAAACTGAAGCTTTCTTT.

The chain joins TRBV20-1 to TRBJ1-5, with D possibly being TRBD1 (5 bases). CDR3 length equals 15 residues. V shed 0 bases and J shed 0 bases, with 9 bases lying between them. Germline-derived CDR1 and CDR2 are DFQATT and SNEGSKA (reference sequence). The DNA for the CDR3 is TGCAGTGCTAGAGACAGGGTACATAGCAATCAGCCCCAGCATTTT. This codes for CSARDRVHSNQPQHF.

The chain recombines TRBV4-1 with TRBJ1-2, with 9 bases that match TRBD1. This CDR3 has 16 amino acids. V was clipped by 2 bases and J by 4 bases; unmatched bases: 8. Germline CDR1 and CDR2: MGHRA and YSYEKL. CDR3 loop: CASSQPGRDRAYGYTF. CDR3 DNA sequence: TGCGCCAGCAGCCAACCCGGGCGGGACAGGGCCTATGGCTACACCTTC.

The V call is TRBV27, the J call TRBJ2-1; 12 positions match TRBD2. Per germline, CDR1 MNHEY and CDR2 SMNVEV (reference sequence). With V trimmed by 5 bases and J by 4 bases, 6 bases remained unmatched. The CDR3 runs to 16 residues. CDR3 in amino acids: CASSPRLAGVYNEQFF. The CDR3 region has the DNA TGTGCCAGCAGTCCTCGACTAGCGGGAGTTTACAATGAGCAGTTCTTC.

Here the CDR3 reads CASSTTGRVTDTQYF. The CDR3 coding sequence is TGTGCCAGCAGTACCACCGGGAGGGTCACAGATACGCAGTATTTT. The J gene is TRBJ2-3, the V gene TRBV27; 8 nucleotides match TRBD2. Per the germline V gene, CDR1 is MNHEY and CDR2 is SMNVEV (reference sequence). The V gene end was trimmed by 5 bases and the J gene end by 2 bases; junction bases not matched to a gene: 6. This CDR3 contains 15 residues.

This chain connects TRBV20-1 to TRBJ2-1; TRBD2 agrees at 12 bases. Germline assignment: CDR1 DFQATT and CDR2 SNEGSKA (reference sequence). CDR3 length equals 16 residues. V lost 2 bases and J lost 9; bases outside the gene matches: 11. The CDR3: CSARFPGLAGKLEQFF. CDR3 nucleotides: TGCAGTGCTAGATTCCCAGGACTAGCGGGGAAACTTGAGCAGTTCTTC.

The chain carries TRBV7-9 and TRBJ1-1; no clear D. V was trimmed by 4 bases and J by 0 bases, leaving 6 bases between them. Germline CDR1 reads SEHNR; CDR2 reads FQNEAQ (reference sequence). This CDR3 spans 13 amino acids. CDR3 in DNA: TGTGCCAGCAGCTCCCTTATGAACACTGAAGCTTTCTTT. Translating it yields CASSSLMNTEAFF.

The chain uses TRBV10-1 and TRBJ1-2; D unresolved. This CDR3 contains 14 residues. Germline values: CDR1 WNHNN, CDR2 SYGVQD (reference sequence). Trimming removed 5 bases at V and 6 bases at J, with 16 bases between. CDR3 nucleotide sequence: TGCGCCAGCAGTTCCGGGAGAAAAGAGGATGGCTACACCTTC. It translates to CASSSGRKEDGYTF.

The chain employs TRBV2 and TRBJ1-2; D gene unclear. CDR1 SNHLY and CDR2 FYNNEI come from the germline V gene. CDR3 size: 13 residues. The ends were cut back, 8 bases at V and 1 base at J, with 11 bases in the middle. The CDR3: CASGGSLNYGYTF. CDR3 coding DNA: TGTGCCAGCGGAGGGAGTCTTAACTATGGCTACACCTTC. Using reference TRBV2 and TRBJ1-2 for the parts outside the CDR3, the full variable domain is EPEVTQTPSHQVTQMGQEVILRCVPISNHLYFYWYRQILGQKVEFLVSFYNNEISEKSEIFDDQFSVERPDGSNFTLKIRSTKLEDSAMYFCASGGSLNYGYTFGSGTRLTVV.

The rearrangement links TRBV4-3 to TRBJ2-7, with TRBD2 as a possible D gene (5 bases). The CDR3 has 14 amino acids. Looked up from germline, CDR1 is LGHNA and CDR2 is YSLEER. Trimming cost V 0 bases and J 5 bases, with 11 bases left between them. The CDR3 sequence: CASSQDLSRDEQYF. DNA for the CDR3: TGCGCCAGCAGCCAAGATTTGTCGAGGGACGAGCAGTACTTC.